This T cell receptor (beta chain) comes out of a study of cytomegalovirus exposure and HLA in healthy donors listed by TCRdb under 2017. With respect to the entire study: According to an earlier analysis of a few hundred of the donors, 150 million to 200 million T cells yielded some 120 million unique TCR beta sequences and 276 Gb of sequence data. Genome-wide SNP genotypes for about 60% of the roughly 670 donors were used in a later genetic analysis, which treated that subset as a discovery cohort. The study aimed to test whether cataloging public T cell receptors could reveal signatures of past pathogen exposure. High-throughput TCR immunosequencing, statistical association of individual TCRs with disease status, and machine learning were combined to predict cytomegalovirus infection status. Besides the first cohort of 500 to 700 subjects, a separate validation cohort made up of 120 different subjects was used. Donor age, sex, ethnicity and CMV serostatus were compiled alongside the repertoire data. Every repertoire in the discovery cohort had been generated on one and the same sequencing platform. Using immunosequencing, the study profiled T cell repertoires from approximately 700 subjects and related those repertoires to cytomegalovirus serostatus. The number of typed donors differed by locus: about 629-630 for A, B, C, DRB1 and DQB1; approximately 530 for DQA1; some 590 for DPA1; and some 430 for DPB1. The later analysis used no new phenotypic data to find candidate immune exposures, relying instead on TCR beta sequences and their occurrence across donors. Roughly 5 DR-DQ haplotypes were handled as single units for association and clustering, since linkage in the cohort was strong. HLA typing included class I and class II loci at four-digit resolution. On average, around 230,000 unique TCR beta nucleotide sequences were sequenced per donor among more than 350 genotyped donors of the cohort, with 15% to 20% of those sequences being non-productive. Of the roughly 410 genotyped donors, 81% were placed in the genetic ancestry cluster associated with self-reported Caucasian donors. A later analysis re-analyzed previously published TCR beta repertoires from 660 or so donors and added high-resolution HLA genotyping to study TCR occurrence patterns. An earlier analysis of 587 of the donors used high-throughput TCR beta sequencing to judge whether each TCR beta V gene segment behaved as functional or pseudogenic. Roughly 300 gigabases of sequencing data and 75 million to 85 million unique TCR sequences made up an early release that covered nearly 650 HLA-typed donors.

Including cysteine and phenylalanine, the CDR3 has 13 amino acids. Just the 39-base CDR3 DNA is kept, in frame starting at base 1. Reading the germline V gene (reference sequence) gives CDR1 MNHNY and CDR2 SVGAGI. Trimming takes 4 bases off V and 8 bases off J; junction bases not matched to a gene: 6. Regarding this clone: What antigen it recognizes has not been identified.

The cohort consisted of 600 to 700 healthy bone marrow donors. At the time of sampling, every cohort member was nominally healthy, though immune exposures that went unrecorded were likely present. The donor tested CMV seronegative and was one of the 352 seronegative cohort members. A peripheral blood sample was collected from each donor, and TCR beta sequencing was performed on peripheral blood mononuclear cells. Genomic DNA extraction from the blood cell samples was performed with the Qiagen DNeasy Blood Extraction Kit. The library was generated by the immunoSEQ multiplex PCR assay. The multiplex PCR relied on a mix of 60 forward primers for TCR Vbeta segments and 13 reverse primers for TCR Jbeta segments. The CDR3 region of rearranged TCR beta genes was amplified from genomic DNA by a multiplex PCR assay. The Illumina HiSeq System was used to sequence the amplified TCR beta libraries as 87-base-pair reads. In the paper's pipeline: Across the 500 to 850 repertoires, a later analysis counted around 80 million unique TCR beta chains, some 11 million of which were shared by at least two donors. A nearest-neighbor algorithm error-corrected the raw reads and collapsed the reads into unique sequences, merging closely related sequences to remove PCR and sequencing errors. V, D and J gene segments were assigned by aligning CDR3 sequences to IMGT reference sequences. Each retained sequence needed at least a six-nucleotide match to both a V gene segment and a J gene segment. A rearrangement was called productive if the CDR3 had no stop codons and remained in frame with V and J, and every other rearrangement was called non-productive. Following IMGT convention, CDR3 was defined as the stretch from the second conserved V-encoded cysteine up to the conserved J-encoded phenylalanine. The earlier analysis of around 640 of the donors excluded sequences that lacked an unambiguous match to a single V gene segment. An earlier analysis of 587 of the donors classified V segments as functional when productive rearrangements were above 56.7% and as segregating when the standard deviation between donors was above 5%. A statistical classification framework was developed to diagnose cytomegalovirus status using the catalog of TCR beta chain sequences. In a later analysis, V and J genes were assigned by comparing TCR nucleotide sequences against IMGT/GENE-DB human TR gene sequences. A later analysis assigned CDR3 sequences and most-parsimonious VDJ recombination scenarios with the TCRdist pipeline. In a later analysis, each TCR beta chain was defined by its CDR3 amino acid sequence together with its V-gene family, and reads lacking a unique V-gene family were excluded. As a way to deal with suspected cross-contamination and a sequencing artifact, a later analysis dropped 500 to 700 nucleotide sequences that were highly shared and had low generation probability. In a later analysis, a clonal expansion index was calculated for each public chain from normalized within-repertoire ranks of inferred template counts. In a later analysis, generation probabilities were computed with a VDJ recombination model fitted to out-of-frame rearrangements, and the resulting probabilities were checked against IGoR. Hypergeometric tests were used in a later analysis to score TCR-TCR, TCR-HLA and TCR-CMV co-occurrence, with a repertoire-size bias correction applied to the TCR pairs. False discovery rates were estimated in a later analysis by permuting HLA or CMV assignments 20 times. In a later analysis, co-occurring TCRs were grouped with DBSCAN, and TCRdist sequence similarity was added when clustering was performed within HLA-allele-positive subsets. Repertoires with fewer than 30,000 or more than 120,000 public chains, plus five repertoires with anomalous nucleotide sharing, were excluded from co-occurrence clustering. The table was pulled from immuneACCESS by TCRdb, which kept in-frame rearrangements only. Such tables lose some clones; where checked, under half of the loss comes from unresolved V genes, and the rest has no known cause. V, J and clone size are taken as reported in that table, and D and trimming were inferred from the DNA itself. The sample's table lists a count of some 180,000 clones. Of the sample, almost 6.5% falls within the top ten clones.

On the study overall, not on this receptor specifically: A group of highly shared sequence variants was considered likely to be a technical artifact of the sequencing pipeline. While some public TCRs were present in many individuals, most TCR sequences turned up only very rarely across donors. It was suggested by the authors that the approach could potentially be generalized to other disease states and immunological phenotypes. Because the 87-base-pair reads could not distinguish some IMGT-functional V segments, including TRBV6-2 and TRBV6-3, those segments were excluded. When HLA alleles, especially DR and DQ, strongly co-occurred, attributing TCR associations to individual alleles was difficult. Correlated functional status among segregating V segments might reflect linkage disequilibrium, but an unknown experimental factor could not be ruled out. In a later genetic analysis, fewer N-insertions in productive TCRs were reported among donors in an Asian-associated ancestry cluster than the roughly 670-donor mean. Because HLA typing was missing for some donors at each locus, association tests included only the typed subset. This cohort had only TCR beta chains sequenced, and the lack of alpha or paired-chain data limited which features could be detected. A later genetic analysis associated a missense DCLRE1C variant with V-gene and J-gene trimming of TCR beta chains, and an independent cohort replicated the association. Compared with equally common non-associated chains, HLA-associated TCR beta chains in a later analysis were more clonally expanded and had lower generation probabilities. A later analysis reported that several top co-occurrence clusters appeared linked to parvovirus B19, influenza, CMV and Epstein-Barr virus. At a false discovery rate of 0.05, a later analysis linked about 17,000 TCR beta sequences to specific HLA alleles. A later analysis found that most CMV-associated TCR beta chains appeared HLA-restricted, with HLA associations seemingly driven largely by CMV exposure. Immune exposure information for the cohort was limited to CMV serostatus. In both the original and validation cohorts, the classifier was reported to diagnose cytomegalovirus status with high specificity and sensitivity. According to a later analysis, TCR association rates differed among HLA loci, with DRB1 alleles showing the most associated TCRs and HLA-C alleles showing the fewest. A further reported finding was that TCR beta sequences accurately predicted the HLA-A and HLA-B alleles for most subjects in the first cohort. Fewer than 20 rarely observed V segments, including chromosome 9 orphons, were excluded from the earlier analysis of just under 600 of the donors because counts were too low. Presence/absence analyses assumed roughly uniform sequencing depth across donors, an assumption that may not hold. The study listed 164 TCR beta chains as associated with cytomegalovirus. In an earlier analysis of around 500 of the donors, most TCR beta V segments appeared in productive rearrangements about 87% or about 30% of the time, broadly matching IMGT annotations. In vitro tests confirmed that a few of the cytomegalovirus-associated TCR beta chains recognize cytomegalovirus antigens.

Rearrangement joined TRBV6-6 to TRBJ1-1, with 8 bases aligning to TRBD1. What was sequenced was PBMCs. The sequence was obtained from a man aged 25 to 45 in good health and CMV-seronegative. Read as DNA, the sequence is TGTGCCAGCAGTTTTTTCCGGGACAGGGAAGCTTTCTTT. Its amino acids are CASSFFRDREAFF.